The 10 T cell receptor beta chains reported below all come from one sample, sequenced in a study of T cell responses to AZD1222 COVID-19 vaccine. Libraries were prepared by immunoSEQ multiplex PCR; TCRdb keeps only in-frame clonotypes and omits some of them. The table lists roughly 150,000 clones, over 70% of them singletons. Sample: peripheral blood, taken 28 days after the second AZD1222 dose. Receptor source: an adult who received the AZD1222 COVID-19 vaccine.

The chain carries TRBV6-1 and TRBJ2-5, with 8 positions matching TRBD2. Trimming removed 4 bases from V and 1 base from J; junction bases left unmatched: 11. Looked up from germline, CDR1 is MNHNS and CDR2 is SASEGT. CDR3 length: 17 amino acids. The chain's CDR3 is CASSVFSSGSSQETQYF. The CDR3 DNA sequence: TGTGCCAGCAGTGTCTTTTCCAGCGGGAGTTCCCAAGAGACCCAGTACTTC.

The CDR3 DNA reads TGTGCCAGCAGTTTAGGCGACAGGGGCGGCTACACCTTC. Amino acids: CASSLGDRGGYTF. V and J are TRBV12-3 or TRBV12-4 and TRBJ1-2; 8 bases are shared with TRBD1. CDR3 length: 13 amino acids. With 1 base clipped from V and 8 bases from J, the junction kept 3 bases outside the gene matches.

The V and J genes are TRBV5-6 and TRBJ2-3; D is ambiguous. The length of the CDR3 is 12 residues. V was clipped by 0 bases and J by 3 bases, with 2 bases between them. The germline CDR1 and CDR2 sequences are SGHDT and YYEEEE. Here the CDR3 DNA reads TGTGCCAGCAGCTTGGCTACAGATACGCAGTATTTT. Protein: CASSLATDTQYF. The full variable domain, rest sourced from reference TRBV5-6 and TRBJ2-3, is DAGVTQSPTHLIKTRGQQVTLRCSPKSGHDTVSWYQQALGQGPQFIFQYYEEEERQRGNFPDRFSGHQFPNYSSELNVNALLLGDSALYLCASSLATDTQYFGPGTRLTVL.

V and J are TRBV18 and TRBJ2-5, with TRBD1 matching over 9 bases. The CDR3 has 14 residues. The V gene end was trimmed by 1 base and the J gene end by 4 bases; junction bases not matched to a gene: 1. From germline, CDR1 is KGHSH and CDR2 LQKENI. The CDR3 reads CASSPRGQGETQYF. CDR3 DNA sequence: TGTGCCAGCTCACCACGGGGACAGGGAGAGACCCAGTACTTC.

The chain links TRBV5-1 to TRBJ2-3; TRBD2 matches 10 bases. The V gene end was trimmed by 0 bases and the J gene end by 5 bases; junction bases not matched to a gene: 0. This CDR3 has 14 residues. The germline CDR1 and CDR2 sequences are SGHRS and YFSETQ. CDR3 sequence reads: CASSLVAGGDTQYF. The CDR3 DNA is TGCGCCAGCAGCTTGGTAGCGGGAGGAGATACGCAGTATTTT.

This chain links TRBV7-9 with TRBJ2-5; TRBD1 might be the D (6 bases). The CDR3 contains 15 residues. Looked up from germline, CDR1 is SEHNR and CDR2 is FQNEAQ (reference sequence). V lost 10 bases and J 5 bases, leaving 23 bases between the germline ends. The CDR3 is CATSEGEPPTETQYF. The CDR3 DNA is TGTGCCACCTCAGAGGGGGAACCGCCGACGGAGACCCAGTACTTC.

The chain couples TRBV6-2 or TRBV6-3 to TRBJ2-7; 8 bases are a match to TRBD1. CDR3 length equals 16 residues. J was trimmed by 1 base and V by 1 base; bases with no gene match: 6. CDR1 is MNHEY, CDR2 SVGEGT, per germline. This CDR3 is CASSYYVRGRSYEQYF. DNA for the CDR3: TGTGCCAGCAGTTACTATGTCAGGGGGCGATCCTACGAGCAGTACTTC.

The chain recombines TRBV5-1 with TRBJ2-3, with D perhaps assigned TRBD1 or TRBD2 (5 bases each). Looked up from germline, CDR1 is SGHRS and CDR2 is YFSETQ. With 0 bases removed from V and 6 bases from J, the gap between germline ends came to 11 bases. CDR3 length equals 14 residues. The CDR3 nucleotides read TGCGCCAGCAGCTTGGGGGGGAAGGGCGATACGCAGTATTTT. Translating it yields CASSLGGKGDTQYF.

The rearrangement links TRBV27 to TRBJ2-7; D gene uncertain. CDR1 is MNHEY, CDR2 SMNVEV, per germline (reference sequence). Trimming removed 6 bases at V and 3 bases at J, with 15 bases between. CDR3 size: 14 residues. The CDR3 is CASSRSVMRYEQYF. In DNA, the CDR3 is TGTGCCAGCAGCCGTTCCGTAATGCGCTACGAGCAGTACTTC.

The chain recombines TRBV2 with TRBJ1-2; no reliable D call. The CDR3 has 12 residues. Germline V CDR1 and CDR2: SNHLY, FYNNEI. Trimming left V 2 bases short and J 4 bases short, with 5 bases between. In DNA form, the CDR3 reads TGTGCCAGCAGTGAAATGAGCTATGGCTACACCTTC. Translation gives CASSEMSYGYTF.